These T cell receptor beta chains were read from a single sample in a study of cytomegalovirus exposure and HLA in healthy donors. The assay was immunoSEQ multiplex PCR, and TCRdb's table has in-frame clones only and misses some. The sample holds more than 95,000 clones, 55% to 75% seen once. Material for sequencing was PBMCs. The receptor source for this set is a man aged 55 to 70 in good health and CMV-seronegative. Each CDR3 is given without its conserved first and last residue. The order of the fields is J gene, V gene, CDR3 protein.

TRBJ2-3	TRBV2	ARDATSGGADTQY
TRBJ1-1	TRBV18	ASSPQGANTEAF
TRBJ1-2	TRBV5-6	ASSLSRGDGYT
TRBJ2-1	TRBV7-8	ASSLYPDTYNEQF
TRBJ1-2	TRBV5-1	ASSLGTGGRGYT
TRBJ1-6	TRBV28	ASSPGEGYNSPLH
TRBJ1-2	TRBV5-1	ASSLGQGARYT
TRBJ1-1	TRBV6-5	AGVELTEAF
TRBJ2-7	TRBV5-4	ASSARDRVYEQY
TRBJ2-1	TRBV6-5	ASFGVNNEQF
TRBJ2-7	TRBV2	ASNQGAYEQY
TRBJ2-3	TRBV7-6	ASSLSGGGRLHPSTQY
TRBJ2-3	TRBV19	ASRASGRAARVDTQY
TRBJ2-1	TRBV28	ASSRLTTGDAEQF
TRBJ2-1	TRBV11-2	ASSLDLPSGVYNEQF
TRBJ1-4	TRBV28	ASSTPSNEKLF
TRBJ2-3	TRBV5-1	ASTVLTSTDTQY
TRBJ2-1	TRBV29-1	SVVNTGGGPYNEQF
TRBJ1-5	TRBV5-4	ASSLEGFGQPQH
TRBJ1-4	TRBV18	ASSATGNNEKLF
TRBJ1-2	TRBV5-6	ASSLGEQGNYGYT
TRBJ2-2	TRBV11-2	ASSLDHRGANTGELF
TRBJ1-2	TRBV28	ASSQNPNYGYT
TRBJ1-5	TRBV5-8	ASSLGLANQPQH
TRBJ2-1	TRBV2	ASSEAAGEGRAYNEQF
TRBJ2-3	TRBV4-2	ASSLRARGSTDTQY
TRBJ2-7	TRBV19	ASSMGLGTGKHEQY
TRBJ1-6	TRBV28	ASSARSGSYNSPLH
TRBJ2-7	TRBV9	ASSLTGFSYEQY
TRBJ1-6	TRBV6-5	ASSSLGGSGALH
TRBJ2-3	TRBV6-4	ASSAGNTGSTDTQY
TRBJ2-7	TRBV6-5	ASRSKDRRSYEQY
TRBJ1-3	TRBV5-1	ASSLASRGGSGNTIY
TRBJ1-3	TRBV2	ASSDEHSYYGNTIY
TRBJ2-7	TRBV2	ASSVSGRAWGYEQY
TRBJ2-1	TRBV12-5	ASGLANRGLLLSSYNEQF
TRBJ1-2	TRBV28	ASSLGQGSYGYT
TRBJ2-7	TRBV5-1	ASSLRLAEQY
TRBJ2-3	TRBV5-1	ASRNSGGDTQY
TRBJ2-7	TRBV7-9	ASSLSGSPNEQY
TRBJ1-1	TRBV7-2	ASSLGTGGVWGTEAF
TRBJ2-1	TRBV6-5	ASSLDGGLYNEQF